This T cell receptor beta chain was sequenced for a study of somatic mutations in cytotoxic T cells in rheumatoid arthritis listed by TCRdb under 2017. Concerning the study at large: A FACSAria II or Sony SH800 was used to flow-sort some V beta antibody-stained T-cell populations at nearly 100% purity, and TCRB sequencing was also done on sorted V beta1+ cells. In newly diagnosed rheumatoid arthritis without treatment, the study examined if expanded CD8+ T-cell clones harbor somatic mutations, relying on TCRB deep sequencing to characterize clonality. TCRB deep sequencing covered about 60 patients with rheumatoid arthritis along with 15 to 25 healthy controls. The median ages of the patient and control groups were essentially identical. The paper's findings and limits, for the study overall: In patients, CD8+ clonality rose with age (Spearman r ~ 0.47), which was not the case in healthy controls. CD8+ T-cell clonality did not differ significantly between rheumatoid arthritis patients and age-matched healthy controls. The slight underrepresentation of TRBV07 in patients was not corrected for multiple comparisons. In about an eighth of the roughly 60 patients, more than 20% of CD8+ cells belonged to the largest CD8+ clone, while several identical CD8+ TCRB sequences were shared between blood and synovial fluid. The antigen targets of the expanded CD8+ clones were unknown, and absence from virus-specific databases did not rule out viral specificity.

Healthy controls were roughly 20 blood donors whose buffy coats were used, with a median age of around 56 years (range about 21-75) and around 55% female. CD4+ and CD8+ cells were isolated by positive magnetic bead selection on an AutoMACS, and purity was checked by flow cytometry. Peripheral blood mononuclear cells were obtained using density gradient separation with Ficoll-Paque PLUS. Nucleospin Tissue or Tissue XS kits were used to extract DNA from CD4-enriched, CD8-enriched or PBMC samples, and a Qubit 2.0 fluorometer was used for quantification. About this clone itself: Its target antigen remains unknown. No base-level quality is on record; no much larger clone is a single base apart.

Based on the germline V gene, the CDR1 and CDR2 sequences are SGHRS and YFSETQ. Between the V and J ends, shortened by 3 bases and 1 base respectively, the junction contains 13 bases. Including cysteine and phenylalanine, the CDR3 has 15 amino acids. Only CDR3 DNA remains: 45 bases, in frame from the first base. TCRB CDR3 sequencing used the immunoSEQ assay on genomic DNA. The study's own analysis went as follows. Only productive TCRB rearrangements were included in the analyses. A clone was defined by a unique TCRB CDR3 sequence, and clonality was computed as a productive clonality index based on Shannon entropy. Repertoire overlap for a pair of samples was computed from each clone's template counts relative to total templates per sample. V-gene usage from TCRB sequencing and V-gene usage measured by flow cytometry were correlated (Spearman r of 0.61). TCRdb's version of the immuneACCESS table is confined to in-frame rearrangements and falls short of the full clone set. An unresolved V gene accounts for under half of the shortfall where checked; the remainder is of unknown origin. That table furnishes V, J and clone size, whereas the DNA furnished D and trimming. The sample data list 6,000 to 8,000 clones, and approximately 77% of these were observed just once. The ten largest clones add up to 30% to 45% of the sample.

The TCR originated in a woman aged 55 to 70 in good health. The V and J genes are TRBV5-1 and TRBJ2-5; matching of 5 bases hints at TRBD1 as the D gene. The sample comprised CD8+ T cells sorted from blood. Read as DNA, the sequence is TGCGCCAGCAGCTCCCCAATGCAGGGCCAAGAGACCCAGTACTTC. This encodes CASSSPMQGQETQYF.